Presented here are 2 T cell receptor beta chains from one specimen sequenced in a study of T cell responses to AZD1222 COVID-19 vaccine. Repertoires were generated with immunoSEQ multiplex PCR, while TCRdb's copy carries only in-frame clones and drops some. The data show some 80,000 clones, more than 60% seen once. The sequences come from peripheral blood, collected 28 days after the second dose of the MenACWY control vaccine. Every receptor here comes from an adult who received the MenACWY meningococcal vaccine as a control.

The V call is TRBV18, the J call TRBJ1-2; D not certain. The germline V gene encodes CDR1 KGHSH and CDR2 LQKENI. V was shortened by 6 bases and J by 1 base, with 9 bases between the two germline ends. The CDR3 is 13 residues long. The CDR3: CASSPDFNYGYTF. Here the CDR3 DNA reads TGTGCCAGCTCCCCGGACTTTAACTATGGCTACACCTTC.

This rearrangement joins TRBV6-2 or TRBV6-3 to TRBJ2-2; TRBD2 matches at 9 bases. This CDR3 has 16 amino acids. Germline assignment: CDR1 MNHEY and CDR2 SVGEGT. Germline trimming cut 7 bases from V and 2 bases from J; bases unmatched to any gene: 8. The CDR3 loop reads CASTPSGGINTGELFF. CDR3 nucleotide sequence: TGTGCCAGCACCCCCAGCGGGGGGATCAACACCGGGGAGCTGTTTTTT.